Sequencing of this TCR beta chain was carried out in a study of a mutant IDH1 vaccine in newly diagnosed glioma. Sequencing used immunoSEQ multiplex PCR; TCRdb keeps in-frame clones, though not all of them. The sample contains approximately 70,000 clones, more than 65% of which appear only once. Germline CDR1 SGHTA, CDR2 FQGNSA. CDR3 length: 14 residues. V trimming: 4 bases; J trimming: 4 bases; junction bases outside the gene matches: 6. Time point described: baseline, week 1 (first vaccination visit). The treatment here: pre-vaccination baseline after standard-of-care therapy. The receptor's source is a man in his fifties with glioma. The sample in question was PBMCs, obtained from a glioma patient treated with radiotherapy, temozolomide or both. V usage is TRBV7-2 and J usage is TRBJ1-2, with 7 bases aligning to TRBD1. The CDR3 spells CASSSDRDSYGYTF. Here the CDR3 DNA reads TGTGCCAGCAGCTCCGACCGGGACAGCTATGGCTACACCTTC.